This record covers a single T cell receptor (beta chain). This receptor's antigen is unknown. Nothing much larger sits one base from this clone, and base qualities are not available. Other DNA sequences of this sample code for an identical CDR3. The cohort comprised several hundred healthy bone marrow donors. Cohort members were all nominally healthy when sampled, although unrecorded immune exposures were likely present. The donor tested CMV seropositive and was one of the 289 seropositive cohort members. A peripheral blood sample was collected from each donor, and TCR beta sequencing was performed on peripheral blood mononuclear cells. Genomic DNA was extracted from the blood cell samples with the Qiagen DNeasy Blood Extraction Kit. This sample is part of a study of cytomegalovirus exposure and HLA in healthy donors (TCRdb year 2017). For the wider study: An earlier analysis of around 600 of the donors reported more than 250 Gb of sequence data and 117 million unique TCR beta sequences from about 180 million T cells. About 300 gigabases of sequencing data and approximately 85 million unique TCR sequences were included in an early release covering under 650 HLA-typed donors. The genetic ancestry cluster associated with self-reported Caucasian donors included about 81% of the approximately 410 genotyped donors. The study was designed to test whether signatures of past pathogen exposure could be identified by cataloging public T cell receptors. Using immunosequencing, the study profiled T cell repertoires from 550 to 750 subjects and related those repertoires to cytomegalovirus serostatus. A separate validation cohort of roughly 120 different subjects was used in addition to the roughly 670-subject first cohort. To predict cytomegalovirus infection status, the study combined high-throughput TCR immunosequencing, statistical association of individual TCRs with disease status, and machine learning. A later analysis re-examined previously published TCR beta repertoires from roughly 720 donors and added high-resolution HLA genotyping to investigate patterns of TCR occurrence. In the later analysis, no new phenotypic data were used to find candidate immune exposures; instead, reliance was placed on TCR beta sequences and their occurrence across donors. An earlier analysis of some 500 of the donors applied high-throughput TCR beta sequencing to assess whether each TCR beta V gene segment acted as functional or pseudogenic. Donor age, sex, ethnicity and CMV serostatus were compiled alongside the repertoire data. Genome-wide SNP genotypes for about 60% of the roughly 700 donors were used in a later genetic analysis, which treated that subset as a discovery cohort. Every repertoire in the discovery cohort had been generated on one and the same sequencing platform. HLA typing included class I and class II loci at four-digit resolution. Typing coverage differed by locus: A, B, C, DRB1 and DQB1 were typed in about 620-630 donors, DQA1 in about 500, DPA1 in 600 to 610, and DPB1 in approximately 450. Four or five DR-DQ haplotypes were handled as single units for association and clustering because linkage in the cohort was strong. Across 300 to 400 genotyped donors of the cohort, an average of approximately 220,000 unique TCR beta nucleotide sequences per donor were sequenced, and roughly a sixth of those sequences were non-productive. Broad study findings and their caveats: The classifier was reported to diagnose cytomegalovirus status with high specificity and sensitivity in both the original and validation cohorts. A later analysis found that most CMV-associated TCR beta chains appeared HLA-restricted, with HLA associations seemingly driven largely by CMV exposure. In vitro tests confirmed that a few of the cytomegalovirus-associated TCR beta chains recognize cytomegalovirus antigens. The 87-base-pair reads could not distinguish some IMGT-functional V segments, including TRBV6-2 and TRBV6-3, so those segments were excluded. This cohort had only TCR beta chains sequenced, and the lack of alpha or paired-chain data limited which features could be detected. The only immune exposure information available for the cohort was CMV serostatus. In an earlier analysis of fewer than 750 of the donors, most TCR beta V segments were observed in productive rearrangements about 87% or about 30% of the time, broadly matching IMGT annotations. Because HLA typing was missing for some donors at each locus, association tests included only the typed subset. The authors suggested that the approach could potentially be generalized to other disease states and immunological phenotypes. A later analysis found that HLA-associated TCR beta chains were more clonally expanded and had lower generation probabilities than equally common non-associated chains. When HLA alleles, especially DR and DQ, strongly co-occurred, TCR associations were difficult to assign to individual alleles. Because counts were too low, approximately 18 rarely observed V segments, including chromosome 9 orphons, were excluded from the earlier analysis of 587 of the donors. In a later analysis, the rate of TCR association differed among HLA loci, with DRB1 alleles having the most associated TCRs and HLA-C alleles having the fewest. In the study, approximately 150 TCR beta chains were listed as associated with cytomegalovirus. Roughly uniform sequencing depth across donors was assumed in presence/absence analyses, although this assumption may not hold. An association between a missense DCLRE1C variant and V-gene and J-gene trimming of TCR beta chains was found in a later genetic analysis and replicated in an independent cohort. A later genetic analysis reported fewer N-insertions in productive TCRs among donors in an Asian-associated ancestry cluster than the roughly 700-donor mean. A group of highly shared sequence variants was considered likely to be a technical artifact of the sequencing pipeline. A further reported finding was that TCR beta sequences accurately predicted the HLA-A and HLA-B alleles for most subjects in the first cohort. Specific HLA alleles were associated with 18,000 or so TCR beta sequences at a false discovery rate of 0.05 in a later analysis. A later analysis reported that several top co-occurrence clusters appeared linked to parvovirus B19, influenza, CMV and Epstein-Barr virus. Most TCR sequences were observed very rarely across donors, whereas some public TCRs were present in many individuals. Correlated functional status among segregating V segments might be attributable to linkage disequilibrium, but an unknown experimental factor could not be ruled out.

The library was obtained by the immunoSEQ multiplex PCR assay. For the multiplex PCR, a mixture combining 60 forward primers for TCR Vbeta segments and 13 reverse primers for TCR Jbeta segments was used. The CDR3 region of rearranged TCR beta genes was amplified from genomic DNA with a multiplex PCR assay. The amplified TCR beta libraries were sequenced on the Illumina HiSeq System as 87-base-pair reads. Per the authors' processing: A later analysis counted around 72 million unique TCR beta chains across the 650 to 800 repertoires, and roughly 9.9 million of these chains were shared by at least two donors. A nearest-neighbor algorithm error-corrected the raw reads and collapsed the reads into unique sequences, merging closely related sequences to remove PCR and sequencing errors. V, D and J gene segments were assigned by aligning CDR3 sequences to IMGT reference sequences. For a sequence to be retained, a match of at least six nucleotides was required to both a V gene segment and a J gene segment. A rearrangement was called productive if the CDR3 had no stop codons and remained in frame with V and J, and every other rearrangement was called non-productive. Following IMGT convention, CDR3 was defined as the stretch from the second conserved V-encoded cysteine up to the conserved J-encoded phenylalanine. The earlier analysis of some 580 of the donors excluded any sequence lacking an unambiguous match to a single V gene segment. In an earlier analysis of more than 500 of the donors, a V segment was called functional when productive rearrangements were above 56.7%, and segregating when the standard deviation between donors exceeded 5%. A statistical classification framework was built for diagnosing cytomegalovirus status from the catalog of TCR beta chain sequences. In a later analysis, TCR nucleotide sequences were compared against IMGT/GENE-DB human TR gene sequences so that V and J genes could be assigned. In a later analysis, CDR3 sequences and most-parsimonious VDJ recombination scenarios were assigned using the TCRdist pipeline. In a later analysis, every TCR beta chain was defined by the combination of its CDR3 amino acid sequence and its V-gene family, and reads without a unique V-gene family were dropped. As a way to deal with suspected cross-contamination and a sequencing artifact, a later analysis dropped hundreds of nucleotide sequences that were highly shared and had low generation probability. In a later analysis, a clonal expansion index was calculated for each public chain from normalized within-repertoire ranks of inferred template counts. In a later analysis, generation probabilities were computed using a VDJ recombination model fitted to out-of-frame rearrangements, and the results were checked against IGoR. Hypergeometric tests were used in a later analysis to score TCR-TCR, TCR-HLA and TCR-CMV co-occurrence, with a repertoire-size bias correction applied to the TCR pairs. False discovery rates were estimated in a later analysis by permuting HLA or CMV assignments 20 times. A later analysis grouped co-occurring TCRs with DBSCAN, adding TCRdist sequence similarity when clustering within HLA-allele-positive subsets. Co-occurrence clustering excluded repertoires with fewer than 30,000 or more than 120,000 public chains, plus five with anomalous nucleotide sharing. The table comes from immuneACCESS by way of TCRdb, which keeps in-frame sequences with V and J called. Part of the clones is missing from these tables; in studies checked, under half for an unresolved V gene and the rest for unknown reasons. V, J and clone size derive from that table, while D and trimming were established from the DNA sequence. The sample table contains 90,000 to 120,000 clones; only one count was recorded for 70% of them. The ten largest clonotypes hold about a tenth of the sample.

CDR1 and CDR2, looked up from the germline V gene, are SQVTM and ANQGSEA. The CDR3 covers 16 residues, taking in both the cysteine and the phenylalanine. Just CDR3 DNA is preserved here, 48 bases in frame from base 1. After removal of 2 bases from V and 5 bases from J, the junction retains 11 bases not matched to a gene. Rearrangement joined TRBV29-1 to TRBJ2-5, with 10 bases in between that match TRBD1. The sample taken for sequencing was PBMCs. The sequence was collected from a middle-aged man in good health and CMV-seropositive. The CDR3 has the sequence CSVEKSGTGVGETQYF. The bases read TGCAGCGTTGAAAAGTCCGGGACAGGGGTCGGTGAGACCCAGTACTTC.